The 21 T cell receptor beta chains given below trace back to one sample, sequenced in a study of CD8+ T cells in alopecia areata. Described treatment: oral pan-JAK inhibitor, 5-10 mg twice daily. RNA, once extracted, was reverse transcribed into cDNA for use as the sequencing template. Generated by immunoSEQ multiplex PCR, the TCRdb table keeps only in-frame clones and is missing some. The table has a few hundred thousand clones, 40% to 45% seen once. The source material was CD4+ T cells sorted from blood, sampled at roughly week 38, from a patient treated with tofacitinib. These receptors all stem from a human donor with alopecia areata.

To note about this clone: At the DNA level, this CDR3 is encoded by other sequences in the same sample as well. J is TRBJ2-7 and V is TRBV5-1; D gene uncertain. CDR1 SGHRS and CDR2 YFSETQ come from the germline V gene. Trimming shortened V by 5 bases and J by 2 bases, and 11 bases separated the two germline ends. The CDR3 has 13 amino acids. DNA for the CDR3: TGCGCCAGCAGTCTCGACGGAACCTACGAGCAGTACTTC. Its protein is CASSLDGTYEQYF.

The genes are TRBV4-2 and TRBJ2-3, with TRBD2 matching over 13 bases. Germline-derived CDR1 and CDR2 are LGHNA and YNFKEQ. This CDR3 comprises 18 residues. V trimming: 0 bases; J trimming: 2 bases; junction bases outside the gene matches: 5. CDR3 nucleotide sequence: TGTGCCAGCAGCCAAGATGGACTAGCGGGAGACGACACAGATACGCAGTATTTT. Amino acids: CASSQDGLAGDDTDTQYF.

This clone appeared a few times. This chain joins TRBV4-1 and TRBJ2-3; D unclear. Trimming pared 5 bases from V and 1 base from J, leaving 10 bases between. The CDR3 is 14 amino acids. Per germline, CDR1 MGHRA and CDR2 YSYEKL. The CDR3 sequence: CASSTDAGTDTQYF. CDR3 in DNA: TGCGCCAGCAGCACGGACGCGGGCACAGATACGCAGTATTTT.

The J gene is TRBJ1-1, the V gene TRBV30, with TRBD1 matching over 9 bases. The germline V gene encodes CDR1 GTSNPN and CDR2 SVGIG (reference sequence). The trim removed 5 bases at V and 4 bases at J, leaving 5 bases unmatched. The CDR3 extends over 13 amino acids. The CDR3 spells CAWDRGSGTEAFF. DNA of the CDR3: TGTGCCTGGGACAGGGGGAGCGGCACTGAAGCTTTCTTT.

The chain links TRBV4-1 to TRBJ2-7, with 15 bases identical to TRBD2. Trimming took 0 bases from V and 3 from J; bases not matched to a gene: 6. The germline gives CDR1 MGHRA, CDR2 YSYEKL. This CDR3 comprises 18 residues. CDR3 amino acids: CASSQDVGTSGRSYEQYF. The CDR3 bases are TGCGCCAGCAGCCAAGATGTTGGGACTAGCGGGAGGAGCTACGAGCAGTACTTC.

The rearrangement links TRBV7-7 to TRBJ2-3, with D perhaps matching TRBD2 (6 bases). This CDR3 spans 15 amino acids. Germline-derived CDR1 and CDR2 are SSHAT and FNYEAQ (reference sequence). Trimming pared 1 base from V and 0 bases from J, leaving 8 bases between. CDR3 loop: CASSLDGSSTDTQYF. The CDR3 DNA reads TGTGCCAGCAGCTTAGACGGGAGCAGCACAGATACGCAGTATTTT. Using reference TRBV7-7 and TRBJ2-3 for the parts outside the CDR3, the full variable domain is GAGVSQSPRYKVTKRGQDVTLRCDPISSHATLYWYQQALGQGPEFLTYFNYEAQPDKSGLPSDRFSAERPEGSISTLTIQRTEQRDSAMYRCASSLDGSSTDTQYFGPGTRLTVL.

CDR3 DNA: TGCAGCGTTAAACTGGGTCCGAGGGACGAGCAGTACTTC. Residues: CSVKLGPRDEQYF. The chain combines TRBV29-1 with TRBJ2-7, with D possibly being TRBD2 (5 bases). The length of the CDR3 is 13 residues. The V gene's germline CDR1 is SQVTM and CDR2 ANQGSEA. Trimming left V 5 bases short and J 5 bases short, with 16 bases between.

This rearrangement joins TRBV7-2 to TRBJ2-2; D gene uncertain. Germline V lookup: CDR1 SGHTA, CDR2 FQGNSA. The CDR3 is 12 amino acids. Trimming took off 2 bases at V and 3 bases at J, with 1 base between the two ends. Written as DNA, the CDR3 is TGTGCCAGCAGCTTATACACCGGGGAGCTGTTTTTT. Translation: CASSLYTGELFF.

The rearrangement links TRBV5-1 to TRBJ2-4; no clear D gene. The CDR3 extends over 14 amino acids. From germline, CDR1 is SGHRS and CDR2 YFSETQ. V was shortened by 4 bases and J by 5 bases, with 13 bases between the two germline ends. Written as DNA, the CDR3 is TGCGCCAGCAGCCCTCCGGCCGTCGAAAACATTCAGTACTTC. Translated, it gives CASSPPAVENIQYF.

There are a few counts of this clone. The chain is built from TRBV7-9 and TRBJ2-5; 8 positions match TRBD1. The CDR3 has 14 amino acids. Losses at the gene ends were 2 bases for V and 2 bases for J; bases not matched to a gene: 1. Germline-derived CDR1 and CDR2 are SEHNR and FQNEAQ (reference sequence). This CDR3 is CASSLTGGQETQYF. CDR3 bases: TGTGCCAGCAGCTTAACAGGGGGGCAAGAGACCCAGTACTTC.

This clone appeared a few times. Other DNA sequences in this sample translate to the same CDR3. The chain has TRBV4-3 and TRBJ2-2; 11 positions agree with TRBD1. V was clipped by 3 bases and J by 5 bases; unmatched bases: 5. The CDR3 totals 16 residues. Germline loops: CDR1 LGHNA, CDR2 YSLEER. CDR3 protein: CASSHGQGAGTGELFF. For the CDR3, the DNA is TGCGCCAGCAGCCATGGACAGGGGGCAGGAACCGGGGAGCTGTTTTTT.

This clone was seen only a few times. This chain links TRBV18 with TRBJ2-6, with D perhaps TRBD1 (5 bases). The CDR3 has 18 amino acids. Germline V gene sequence: CDR1 KGHSH, CDR2 LQKENI. Trimming left V 2 bases short and J 0 bases short, with 14 bases between. This CDR3 is CASSPWLDRTSGANVLTF. CDR3 nucleotide sequence: TGTGCCAGCTCACCATGGCTCGACAGAACCTCTGGGGCCAACGTCCTGACTTTC.

The chain combines TRBV30 with TRBJ2-7, with TRBD2 as a possible D gene (6 bases). The CDR3 spans 13 residues. Germline lookup yields CDR1 GTSNPN and CDR2 SVGIG (reference sequence). Trimming pared 5 bases from V and 4 bases from J, leaving 15 bases between. CDR3 DNA sequence: TGTGCCTGGCGGGCTAGCGCTGAATACGAGCAGTACTTC. Translated, it gives CAWRASAEYEQYF.

This clone was detected only once. The genes are TRBV30 and TRBJ2-1, with 12 bases fitting TRBD2. The CDR3 length is 16 residues. Per germline, CDR1 GTSNPN and CDR2 SVGIG (reference sequence). The junction had 19 bases not matched to a gene; V was cut back by 6 bases and J by 13 bases. CDR3 loop: CACAPPASGRAKEQFF. The CDR3 DNA reads TGTGCCTGTGCCCCCCCCGCTAGCGGGAGGGCCAAAGAACAGTTCTTC.

Ten or more counts support this clone. The chain uses TRBV7-2 and TRBJ2-3; D unresolved. CDR3 length: 12 amino acids. Trimming shortened V by 0 bases and J by 7 bases, and 5 bases separated the two germline ends. Germline-derived CDR1 and CDR2 are SGHTA and FQGNSA. DNA of the CDR3: TGTGCCAGCAGCTTAGCCCTGAATACGCAGTATTTT. Encoded protein: CASSLALNTQYF.

This clone was detected only a few times. The V call is TRBV29-1, the J call TRBJ2-3; D is uncertain. V was cut by 4 bases and J by 2 bases, with 10 bases left in between. The CDR3 length is 13 residues. Per germline, CDR1 SQVTM and CDR2 ANQGSEA. The CDR3 protein is CSVVVPSTDTQYF. The DNA for the CDR3 is TGCAGCGTTGTGGTCCCCTCCACAGATACGCAGTATTTT.

The chain links TRBV7-3 to TRBJ2-2; 7 positions match TRBD1. CDR1 SGHTA and CDR2 FQGTGA come from the germline V gene. The V and J ends lost 7 bases and 3 bases, in that order; junction bases with no gene match: 5. The CDR3 runs 14 residues. CDR3 bases: TGTGCCAGCAAATGGGACAGATACACCGGGGAGCTGTTTTTT. Amino acid sequence: CASKWDRYTGELFF.

Only a few counts were recorded for this clone. The V call is TRBV5-1, the J call TRBJ1-1; D ambiguous. This CDR3 spans 11 amino acids. Germline lookup yields CDR1 SGHRS and CDR2 YFSETQ. The V and J ends lost 5 bases and 3 bases respectively, with 5 bases between them. CDR3 DNA: TGCGCCAGCAGAGTAGACACTGAAGCTTTCTTT. Translation: CASRVDTEAFF.

V is TRBV7-2 and J is TRBJ2-3; no definite D call. The CDR3 totals 13 residues. V was shortened by 5 bases and J by 7 bases, with 13 bases between the two germline ends. The germline V gene has CDR1 SGHTA and CDR2 FQGNSA. As DNA, the CDR3 is TGTGCCAGCAGCCGCGACGCCCAGAATACGCAGTATTTT. Protein: CASSRDAQNTQYF.

The sample holds a few counts of this clone. V gene TRBV7-2 combines with J gene TRBJ2-2; 14 nucleotides line up with TRBD2. Germline V gives CDR1 SGHTA, CDR2 FQGNSA. The CDR3 is 15 residues long. V dropped 6 bases and J dropped 7; count of bases not matched to a gene: 4. CDR3 DNA: TGTGCCAGCAGTTGGACTAGCGGGAGGATCGGGGAGCTGTTTTTT. Translated, it gives CASSWTSGRIGELFF. Combining the CDR3 with reference TRBV7-2 and TRBJ2-2 gives the whole variable domain GAGVSQSPSNKVTEKGKDVELRCDPISGHTALYWYRQSLGQGLEFLIYFQGNSAPDKSGLPSDRFSAERTGGSVSTLTIQRTQQEDSAVYLCASSWTSGRIGELFFGEGSRLTVL.

V is TRBV15 and J is TRBJ1-1; D gene uncertain. Trimming removed 3 bases at V and 2 bases at J, with 7 bases between. There are 13 residues in the CDR3. Germline CDR1 is LNHNV and CDR2 is YYDKDF (reference sequence). The CDR3 nucleotides are TGTGCCACCAGCAGCATACTCAACACTGAAGCTTTCTTT. It specifies CATSSILNTEAFF.